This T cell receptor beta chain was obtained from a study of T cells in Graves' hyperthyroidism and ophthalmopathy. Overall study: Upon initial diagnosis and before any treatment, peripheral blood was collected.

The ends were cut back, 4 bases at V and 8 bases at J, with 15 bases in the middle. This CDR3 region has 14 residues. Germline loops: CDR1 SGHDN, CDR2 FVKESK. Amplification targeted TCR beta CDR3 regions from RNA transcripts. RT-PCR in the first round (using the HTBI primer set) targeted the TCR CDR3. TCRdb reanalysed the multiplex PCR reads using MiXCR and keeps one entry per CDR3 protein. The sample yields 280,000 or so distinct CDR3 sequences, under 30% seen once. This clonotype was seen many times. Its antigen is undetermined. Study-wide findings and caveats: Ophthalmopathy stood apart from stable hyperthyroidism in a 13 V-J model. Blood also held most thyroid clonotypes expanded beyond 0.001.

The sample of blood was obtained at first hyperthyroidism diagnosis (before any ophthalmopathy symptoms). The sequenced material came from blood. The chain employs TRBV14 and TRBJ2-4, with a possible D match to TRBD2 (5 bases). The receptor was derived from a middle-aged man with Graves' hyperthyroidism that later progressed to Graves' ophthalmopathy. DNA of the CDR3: TGTGCCAGCAGCCGCCTTGACCGGGGTGACATTCAGTACTTC. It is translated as CASSRLDRGDIQYF.